This entry lists 5 T cell receptor beta chains sequenced from one sample in a study of radiotherapy plus CTLA-4 blockade in lung cancer (dated by TCRdb to the late 2010s). To prepare the library, the immunoSEQ multiplex PCR assay was applied. TCRdb stores this immuneACCESS table with in-frame sequences only. Part of the clones is absent; in the studies checked, under half of the shortfall reflects unresolved V genes, and no reason is known for the rest. This sample has some 60,000 clones in its table, and roughly 80% of those were observed once. Of the sample, around 16% is held by the ten largest clones. The sequencing used peripheral blood, collected from a patient treated with radiotherapy plus ipilimumab. All receptors come from a human donor with non-small cell lung cancer who had a complete response to radiotherapy plus ipilimumab.

This chain links TRBV9 with TRBJ1-1, with D maybe TRBD1 (6 bases). Trimming left V 4 bases short and J 6 bases short, with 13 bases between. The CDR3 runs to 13 residues. CDR1 and CDR2 from the germline V gene are SGDLS and YYNGEE. CDR3 bases: TGTGCCAGCAGCAGAACAGGGACCGCTGAAGCTTTCTTT. It yields the protein CASSRTGTAEAFF.

The chain employs TRBV4-1 and TRBJ2-7; possible D gene TRBD1, 6 bases. Germline CDR1 is MGHRA and CDR2 is YSYEKL. The CDR3 covers 15 residues. V shed 2 bases and J shed 2 bases, with 13 bases lying between them. DNA of the CDR3: TGCGCCAGCAGCCAATCCCGGGACATTGCCTACGAGCAGTACTTC. It encodes CASSQSRDIAYEQYF.

This sequence joins TRBV12-1 and TRBJ2-3; TRBD2 is taken as the D call from the table, unchecked against the DNA. TRBV12-1 is marked as a pseudogene. This CDR3 contains 15 residues. The DNA for the CDR3 is TGTGCCAGCAGCCTTGGGACTTTCCACACAGATACGCAGTATTTT. Amino acids: CASSLGTFHTDTQYF.

There are a few counts of this clone. The gene calls are TRBV6-6 and TRBJ2-2, with a tentative D call TRBD1 (5 bases). Germline values: CDR1 MNHNY, CDR2 SVGAGI (reference sequence). V lost 6 bases, J lost 4 bases, and 18 bases lay in between. The length of the CDR3 is 16 residues. The CDR3 spells CASSPLGRAITGELFF. The DNA of the CDR3 is TGTGCCAGCAGCCCCCTAGGCAGGGCTATCACCGGGGAGCTGTTTTTT.

The chain uses TRBV6-1 and TRBJ1-5; 7 nucleotides agree with TRBD1. Trimming cost V 7 bases and J 3 bases; bases outside gene matches: 9. Per the germline V gene, CDR1 is MNHNS and CDR2 is SASEGT. The CDR3 runs 15 residues. CDR3 nucleotide sequence: TGTGCCAGCACCGCCCGGACAGGTAACAATCAGCCCCAGCATTTT. Translation gives CASTARTGNNQPQHF.